Listed below are T cell receptor beta chains from one sample, sequenced in a study of blood T cell repertoires in COVID-19. Profiled with immunoSEQ multiplex PCR; TCRdb holds only in-frame clones, not every one. The table lists around 300,000 clones, 85% to 90% of them singletons. Sequenced material: PBMCs or T cells enriched from blood (not recorded which). These receptor sequences come from a woman aged 18-35 years with acute COVID-19. The CDR3 runs from the conserved cysteine through the conserved F or W. A D gene is named only where the DNA matches it firmly. Expanded clones get a size class; other rows say once, few or many, or leave the size out.

CDR3 DNA: TGTGCCAGCAGTTTCGTAGGGGGCCTTTACAATGAGCAGTTCTTC
CDR3 protein: CASSFVGGLYNEQFF
CDR3 length: 15
V gene: TRBV28
D gene: TRBD1
J gene: TRBJ2-1
clone size: .

CDR3 DNA: TGTGCCAGCAGCTCGGAGGGGAGGAATGAGCAGTTCTTC
CDR3 protein: CASSSEGRNEQFF
CDR3 length: 13
V gene: TRBV7-2
D gene: .
J gene: TRBJ2-1
clone size: .

CDR3 DNA: TGTGCCAGCAGTTACGGGACAGGGATCGGAAACATTCAGTACTTC
CDR3 protein: CASSYGTGIGNIQYF
CDR3 length: 15
V gene: TRBV28
D gene: TRBD1
J gene: TRBJ2-4
clone size: .

CDR3 DNA: TGTGCCAGCAGGGACAGGTTGCCGGGCACTGAAGCTTTCTTT
CDR3 protein: CASRDRLPGTEAFF
CDR3 length: 14
V gene: TRBV6-5
D gene: TRBD1
J gene: TRBJ1-1
clone size: .

CDR3 DNA: TGTGCCAGCTCACCACAAAGAGGGAACACTGAAGCTTTCTTT
CDR3 protein: CASSPQRGNTEAFF
CDR3 length: 14
V gene: TRBV18
D gene: .
J gene: TRBJ1-1
clone size: few

CDR3 DNA: TGTGCCAGCAGCGTAAGACTAGCGGGGGACACCGGGGAGCTGTTTTTT
CDR3 protein: CASSVRLAGDTGELFF
CDR3 length: 16
V gene: TRBV9
D gene: TRBD2
J gene: TRBJ2-2
clone size: .

CDR3 DNA: TGTGCCAGCAGCTTACTTCGGACAGGACCTTGGGAGCAGTACTTC
CDR3 protein: CASSLLRTGPWEQYF
CDR3 length: 15
V gene: TRBV11-2
D gene: TRBD1
J gene: TRBJ2-7
clone size: .

CDR3 DNA: TGTGCCAGCAGCTTAAACAGGGCAATTACTGGAAACACCATATATTTT
CDR3 protein: CASSLNRAITGNTIYF
CDR3 length: 16
V gene: TRBV11-3
D gene: .
J gene: TRBJ1-3
clone size: .

CDR3 DNA: TGTGCCACCAGTGACCAAGGACGGGGTGAAGCTTTCTTT
CDR3 protein: CATSDQGRGEAFF
CDR3 length: 13
V gene: TRBV24-1
D gene: .
J gene: TRBJ1-1
clone size: once

CDR3 DNA: TGCGCCAGCAGCTTGGGAGACTACTCCTACAATGAGCAGTTCTTC
CDR3 protein: CASSLGDYSYNEQFF
CDR3 length: 15
V gene: TRBV5-1
D gene: .
J gene: TRBJ2-1
clone size: .

CDR3 DNA: TGTGCCAGCAGCTTTCGAGGCGGGGAGCTGTTTTTT
CDR3 protein: CASSFRGGELFF
CDR3 length: 12
V gene: TRBV5-6
D gene: .
J gene: TRBJ2-2
clone size: .

CDR3 DNA: TGTGCCAGCAGCCCCGGGACAGGGGTCCGTGAAGCTTTCTTT
CDR3 protein: CASSPGTGVREAFF
CDR3 length: 14
V gene: TRBV2
D gene: TRBD1
J gene: TRBJ1-1
clone size: once

CDR3 DNA: TGTGCCACCAGACTCTCGGACAGGTCGAAAGAGACCCAGTACTTC
CDR3 protein: CATRLSDRSKETQYF
CDR3 length: 15
V gene: TRBV15
D gene: TRBD1
J gene: TRBJ2-5
clone size: .

CDR3 DNA: TGTGCCAGCAGCTTTTCTGGGAGCGGCACAAACTATGGCTACACCTTC
CDR3 protein: CASSFSGSGTNYGYTF
CDR3 length: 16
V gene: TRBV5-5
D gene: .
J gene: TRBJ1-2
clone size: .

CDR3 DNA: TGTGCCAGCAGTTCGGAGGGGACAGGGTGGAGCAATCAGCCCCAGCATTTT
CDR3 protein: CASSSEGTGWSNQPQHF
CDR3 length: 17
V gene: TRBV28
D gene: TRBD1
J gene: TRBJ1-5
clone size: .

CDR3 DNA: TGTGCCAGCAGTTTATGGGGCACGGCTAATGAAAAACTGTTTTTT
CDR3 protein: CASSLWGTANEKLFF
CDR3 length: 15
V gene: TRBV28
D gene: .
J gene: TRBJ1-4
clone size: .

CDR3 DNA: TGTGCCAGCAGTGAATTTCATAGGGACAGGGGGCTTAATGGCTACACCTTC
CDR3 protein: CASSEFHRDRGLNGYTF
CDR3 length: 17
V gene: TRBV6-1
D gene: TRBD1
J gene: TRBJ1-2
clone size: .

CDR3 DNA: TGCGCCAGCCTTACGGGACCCGGGGAGCGGGAGCCCCTTAAGCAGTACTTC
CDR3 protein: CASLTGPGEREPLKQYF
CDR3 length: 17
V gene: TRBV10-1
D gene: TRBD2
J gene: TRBJ2-7
clone size: .

CDR3 DNA: TGTGCCAGTAGTCCCAGCGCCCTTGTGGAGACCCAGTACTTC
CDR3 protein: CASSPSALVETQYF
CDR3 length: 14
V gene: TRBV19
D gene: .
J gene: TRBJ2-5
clone size: .

CDR3 DNA: TGTGCCAGCAGTTTAATAGGGCAGGGTAGCAATCAGCCCCAGCATTTT
CDR3 protein: CASSLIGQGSNQPQHF
CDR3 length: 16
V gene: TRBV28
D gene: .
J gene: TRBJ1-5
clone size: .

CDR3 DNA: TGTGCCAGCGGGCGCGGGAGGCCTTACAATGAGCAGTTCTTC
CDR3 protein: CASGRGRPYNEQFF
CDR3 length: 14
V gene: TRBV28
D gene: TRBD2
J gene: TRBJ2-1
clone size: .

CDR3 DNA: TGTGCCAGCACACGGGGAGGGATGGCAGGGGACACAGATACGCAGTATTTT
CDR3 protein: CASTRGGMAGDTDTQYF
CDR3 length: 17
V gene: TRBV28
D gene: .
J gene: TRBJ2-3
clone size: .

CDR3 DNA: TGTGCCAGCTCACCACTGGAGACGGGGGACACTGAAGCTTTCTTT
CDR3 protein: CASSPLETGDTEAFF
CDR3 length: 15
V gene: TRBV18
D gene: .
J gene: TRBJ1-1
clone size: .

CDR3 DNA: TGCAGTGTGTACTGGGATACGCAGTATTTT
CDR3 protein: CSVYWDTQYF
CDR3 length: 10
V gene: TRBV20-1
D gene: .
J gene: TRBJ2-3
clone size: .

CDR3 DNA: TGTGCCAGCAGCTTAGCGACTAGTTACACCGGGGAGCTGTTTTTT
CDR3 protein: CASSLATSYTGELFF
CDR3 length: 15
V gene: TRBV7-2
D gene: .
J gene: TRBJ2-2
clone size: .

CDR3 DNA: TGTGCCAGCTCACCACCGGAGGGGGCTGTTGATGAGCAGTACTTC
CDR3 protein: CASSPPEGAVDEQYF
CDR3 length: 15
V gene: TRBV18
D gene: .
J gene: TRBJ2-7
clone size: .

CDR3 DNA: TGTGCCAGTAGTCTGCAGGGAGGAGGCCAGCCCCAGCATTTT
CDR3 protein: CASSLQGGGQPQHF
CDR3 length: 14
V gene: TRBV19
D gene: .
J gene: TRBJ1-5
clone size: .

CDR3 DNA: TGTGCCAGCAGCTTAGACGCTGGCGGGGCGGGAGAGGCCGAAAAACTGTTTTTT
CDR3 protein: CASSLDAGGAGEAEKLFF
CDR3 length: 18
V gene: TRBV7-9
D gene: .
J gene: TRBJ1-4
clone size: .

CDR3 DNA: TGTGCCAGCAGTTTGCGGCAGGGAAGCTCCTACGAGCAGTACTTC
CDR3 protein: CASSLRQGSSYEQYF
CDR3 length: 15
V gene: TRBV27
D gene: .
J gene: TRBJ2-7
clone size: .

CDR3 DNA: TGTGCCAGCAGTGAATACGAGGGACTGGCGGACGAGCAGTACTTC
CDR3 protein: CASSEYEGLADEQYF
CDR3 length: 15
V gene: TRBV25-1
D gene: .
J gene: TRBJ2-7
clone size: .

CDR3 DNA: TGTGCCAGCAGTCAGACATTTAACACCGGGGAGCTGTTTTTT
CDR3 protein: CASSQTFNTGELFF
CDR3 length: 14
V gene: TRBV28
D gene: .
J gene: TRBJ2-2
clone size: once

CDR3 DNA: TGTGCCAGCAGCCAAGATCCGGGACAGGGGGCGATAGGAAACACCATATATTTT
CDR3 protein: CASSQDPGQGAIGNTIYF
CDR3 length: 18
V gene: TRBV3-1/TRBV3-2
D gene: TRBD1
J gene: TRBJ1-3
clone size: .

CDR3 DNA: TGTGCCAGCAGTGGATGGACAGGGCCTTACGAGCAGTACTTC
CDR3 protein: CASSGWTGPYEQYF
CDR3 length: 14
V gene: TRBV25-1
D gene: TRBD1
J gene: TRBJ2-7
clone size: many

CDR3 DNA: TGTGCCAGCAGCCTGGGACAGGGCGTCTACGAGCAGTACTTC
CDR3 protein: CASSLGQGVYEQYF
CDR3 length: 14
V gene: TRBV5-6
D gene: TRBD1
J gene: TRBJ2-7
clone size: few

CDR3 DNA: TGTGCCACCAATTCGGCTAGCCTCGATCATGAGCAGTTCTTC
CDR3 protein: CATNSASLDHEQFF
CDR3 length: 14
V gene: TRBV24-1
D gene: .
J gene: TRBJ2-1
clone size: few

CDR3 DNA: TGTGCCAGCAGCGTAATAGCGGGGGATGCCACAGATACGCAGTATTTT
CDR3 protein: CASSVIAGDATDTQYF
CDR3 length: 16
V gene: TRBV9
D gene: TRBD2
J gene: TRBJ2-3
clone size: .

CDR3 DNA: TGTGCCAGCAGCTTAACGTCAGGAGCGGGCGGCTACACCTTC
CDR3 protein: CASSLTSGAGGYTF
CDR3 length: 14
V gene: TRBV7-3
D gene: .
J gene: TRBJ1-2
clone size: .

CDR3 DNA: TGTGCCAGCAGCCAACAGTACGAGCAGTACTTC
CDR3 protein: CASSQQYEQYF
CDR3 length: 11
V gene: TRBV5-5
D gene: .
J gene: TRBJ2-7
clone size: .

CDR3 DNA: TGTGCCAGCAGCGATGCGGCATACAAGAACACCGGGGAGCTGTTTTTT
CDR3 protein: CASSDAAYKNTGELFF
CDR3 length: 16
V gene: TRBV11-2
D gene: .
J gene: TRBJ2-2
clone size: once

CDR3 DNA: TGCAGCGTTGCAGCGAGGACTGAAGCTTTCTTT
CDR3 protein: CSVAARTEAFF
CDR3 length: 11
V gene: TRBV29-1
D gene: .
J gene: TRBJ1-1
clone size: .

CDR3 DNA: TGTGCCAGTATACCCCGGACAGCTAGAGGGGACACCATATATTTT
CDR3 protein: CASIPRTARGDTIYF
CDR3 length: 15
V gene: TRBV19
D gene: .
J gene: TRBJ1-3
clone size: .

CDR3 DNA: TGCAGTGCTAGTGGTACAGGGGGCAAGAACACTGAAGCTTTCTTT
CDR3 protein: CSASGTGGKNTEAFF
CDR3 length: 15
V gene: TRBV20-1
D gene: TRBD1
J gene: TRBJ1-1
clone size: .

CDR3 DNA: TGTGCCAGCAGCCAACTCACAGGGGGCACTGAAGCTTTCTTT
CDR3 protein: CASSQLTGGTEAFF
CDR3 length: 14
V gene: TRBV14
D gene: TRBD1
J gene: TRBJ1-1
clone size: .

CDR3 DNA: TGCGCCAGCAGCTGGGAGGGACAGGGGGCGAGGTTGGGGCAGTTCTTC
CDR3 protein: CASSWEGQGARLGQFF
CDR3 length: 16
V gene: TRBV5-1
D gene: TRBD1
J gene: TRBJ2-1
clone size: .

CDR3 DNA: TGTGCCAGCAGTTTACAGGGGTCGGCGACAGATACGCAGTATTTT
CDR3 protein: CASSLQGSATDTQYF
CDR3 length: 15
V gene: TRBV25-1
D gene: TRBD1
J gene: TRBJ2-3
clone size: .

CDR3 DNA: TGTGCCAGCAGCAAAGCGTCGAACAGGTCGCCCCACTATGGCTACACCTTC
CDR3 protein: CASSKASNRSPHYGYTF
CDR3 length: 17
V gene: TRBV21-1
D gene: .
J gene: TRBJ1-2
clone size: .